This T cell receptor beta chain was identified in a study of blood T cell repertoires in COVID-19. Overall study: Sources were T cells, B-cell-depleted T cells, or PBMCs; the material itself was cDNA or gDNA.

Germline V gene sequence: CDR1 ENHRY, CDR2 SYGVKD. V gave up 6 bases and J gave up 0 bases, with 3 bases separating them. The CDR3 is 12 residues long. This table comes from immunoSEQ multiplex PCR, and its TCRdb copy is limited to in-frame clones, with some not included. The sample lists about 230,000 clones, approximately 85% occurring once. Seattle patients were enrolled during active infection and followed longitudinally. The TCR originated in a middle-aged man with COVID-19, enrolled during active disease. The chain employs TRBV10-3 and TRBJ1-3; D call uncertain. The sample consisted of peripheral blood. The CDR3 is CAISSSGNTIYF. The CDR3, as DNA: TGTGCCATCAGCTCCTCTGGAAACACCATATATTTT.